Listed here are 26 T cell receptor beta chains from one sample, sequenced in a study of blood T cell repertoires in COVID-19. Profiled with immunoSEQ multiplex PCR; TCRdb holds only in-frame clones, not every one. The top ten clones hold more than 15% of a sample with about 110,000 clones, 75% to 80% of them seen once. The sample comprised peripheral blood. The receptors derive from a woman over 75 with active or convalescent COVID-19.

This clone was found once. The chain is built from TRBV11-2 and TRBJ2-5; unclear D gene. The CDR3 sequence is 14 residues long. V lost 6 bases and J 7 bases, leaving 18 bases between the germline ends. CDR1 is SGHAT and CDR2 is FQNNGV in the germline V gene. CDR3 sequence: CASRTYEDPGTQYF. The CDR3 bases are TGTGCCAGCAGAACTTACGAGGATCCTGGGACCCAGTACTTC.

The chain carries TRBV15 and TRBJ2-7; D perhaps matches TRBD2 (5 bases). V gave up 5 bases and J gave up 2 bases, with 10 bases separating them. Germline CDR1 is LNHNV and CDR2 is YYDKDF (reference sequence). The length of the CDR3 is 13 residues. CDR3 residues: CATSSGSTYEQYF. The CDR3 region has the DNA TGTGCCACCAGCTCGGGGAGCACCTACGAGCAGTACTTC.

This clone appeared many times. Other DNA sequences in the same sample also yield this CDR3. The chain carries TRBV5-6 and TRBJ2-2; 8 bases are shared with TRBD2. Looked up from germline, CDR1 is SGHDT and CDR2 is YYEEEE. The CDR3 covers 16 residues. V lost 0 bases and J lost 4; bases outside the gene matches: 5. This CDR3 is CASSLAGGRGTGELFF. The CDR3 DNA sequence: TGTGCCAGCAGCTTGGCGGGGGGGAGAGGCACCGGGGAGCTGTTTTTT.

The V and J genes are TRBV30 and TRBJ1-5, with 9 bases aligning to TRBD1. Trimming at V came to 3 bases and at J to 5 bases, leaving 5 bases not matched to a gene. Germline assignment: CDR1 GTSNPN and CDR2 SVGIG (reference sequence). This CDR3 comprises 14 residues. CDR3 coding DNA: TGTGCCTGGAGAGGACAGGGGCGCGATCAGCCCCAGCATTTT. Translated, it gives CAWRGQGRDQPQHF. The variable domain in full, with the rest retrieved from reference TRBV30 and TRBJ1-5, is SQTIHQWPATLVQPVGSPLSLECTVEGTSNPNLYWYRQAAGRGLQLLFYSVGIGQISSEVPQNLSASRPQDRQFILSSKKLLLSDSGFYLCAWRGQGRDQPQHFGDGTRLSIL.

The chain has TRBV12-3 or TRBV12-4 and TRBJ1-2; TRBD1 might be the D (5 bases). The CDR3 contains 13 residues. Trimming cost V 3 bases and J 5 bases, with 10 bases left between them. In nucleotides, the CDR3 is TGTGCCAGCAGTTTCCTCCCAGGGTATGGCTACACCTTC. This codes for CASSFLPGYGYTF.

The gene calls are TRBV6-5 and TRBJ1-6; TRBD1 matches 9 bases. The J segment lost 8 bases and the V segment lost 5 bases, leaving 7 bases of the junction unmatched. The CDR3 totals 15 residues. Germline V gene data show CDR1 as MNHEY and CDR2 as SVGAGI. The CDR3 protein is CASSHPGQGHSPLHF. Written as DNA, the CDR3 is TGTGCCAGCAGTCATCCGGGACAGGGCCATTCACCCCTCCACTTT.

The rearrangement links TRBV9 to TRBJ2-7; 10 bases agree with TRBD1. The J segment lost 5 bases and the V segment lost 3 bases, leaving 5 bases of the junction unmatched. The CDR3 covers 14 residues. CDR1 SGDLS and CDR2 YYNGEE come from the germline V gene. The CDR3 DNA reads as TGTGCCAGCAGCGCGCTGACAGGGGGCGACGAGCAGTACTTC. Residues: CASSALTGGDEQYF.

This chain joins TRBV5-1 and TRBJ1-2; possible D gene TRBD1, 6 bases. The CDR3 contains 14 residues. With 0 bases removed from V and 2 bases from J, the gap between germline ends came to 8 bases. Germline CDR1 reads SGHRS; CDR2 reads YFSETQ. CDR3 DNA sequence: TGCGCCAGCAGCTTGGGGACAGCAAACTATGGCTACACCTTC. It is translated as CASSLGTANYGYTF.

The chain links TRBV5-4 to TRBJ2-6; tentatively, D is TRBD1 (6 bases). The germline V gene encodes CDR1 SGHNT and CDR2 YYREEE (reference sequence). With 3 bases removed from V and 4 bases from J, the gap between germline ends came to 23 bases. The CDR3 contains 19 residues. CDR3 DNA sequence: TGTGCCAGCAGCTCCATAGCAGGGGCCGTGGTTGGGGGGGCCAACGTCCTGACTTTC. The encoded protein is CASSSIAGAVVGGANVLTF. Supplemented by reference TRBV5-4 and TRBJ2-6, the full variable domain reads ETGVTQSPTHLIKTRGQQVTLRCSSQSGHNTVSWYQQALGQGPQFIFQYYREEENGRGNFPPRFSGLQFPNYSSELNVNALELDDSALYLCASSSIAGAVVGGANVLTFGAGSRLTVL.

This CDR3 is CASSPDRGTSGLIETQYF. CDR3 in DNA: TGTGCCAGCAGCCCAGACCGAGGGACTAGCGGTTTAATAGAGACCCAGTACTTC. The rearrangement links TRBV7-2 to TRBJ2-5, with TRBD2 matching 11 bases. The junction had 15 bases not matched to a gene; V was cut back by 5 bases and J by 4 bases. This CDR3 contains 18 residues. Germline lookup yields CDR1 SGHTA and CDR2 FQGNSA.

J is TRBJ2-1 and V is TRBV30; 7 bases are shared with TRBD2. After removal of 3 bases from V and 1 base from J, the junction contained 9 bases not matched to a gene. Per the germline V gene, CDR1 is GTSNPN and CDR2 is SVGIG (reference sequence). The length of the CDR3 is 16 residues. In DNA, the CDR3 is TGTGCCTGGAGGGGAGGCGGGAGTGGTTCCTACAATGAGCAGTTCTTC. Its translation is CAWRGGGSGSYNEQFF.

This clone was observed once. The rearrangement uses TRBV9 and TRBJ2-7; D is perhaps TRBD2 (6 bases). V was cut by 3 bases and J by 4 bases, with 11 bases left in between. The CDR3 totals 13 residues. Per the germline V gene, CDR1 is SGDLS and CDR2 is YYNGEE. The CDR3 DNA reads TGTGCCAGCAGCGCAGCGGAGGGTTACGAGCAGTACTTC. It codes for CASSAAEGYEQYF.

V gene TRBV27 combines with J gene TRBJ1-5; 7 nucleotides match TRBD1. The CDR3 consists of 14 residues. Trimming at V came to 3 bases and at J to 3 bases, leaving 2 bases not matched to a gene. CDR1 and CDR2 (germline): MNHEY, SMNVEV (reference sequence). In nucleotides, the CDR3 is TGTGCCAGCAGTTTGGGACAGTTCAATCAGCCCCAGCATTTT. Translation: CASSLGQFNQPQHF.

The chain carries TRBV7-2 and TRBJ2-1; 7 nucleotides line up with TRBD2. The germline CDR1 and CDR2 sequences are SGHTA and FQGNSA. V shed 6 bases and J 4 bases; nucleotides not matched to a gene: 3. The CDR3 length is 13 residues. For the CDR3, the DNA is TGTGCCAGCAGGACTAGCCGTTACAATGAGCAGTTCTTC. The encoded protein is CASRTSRYNEQFF.

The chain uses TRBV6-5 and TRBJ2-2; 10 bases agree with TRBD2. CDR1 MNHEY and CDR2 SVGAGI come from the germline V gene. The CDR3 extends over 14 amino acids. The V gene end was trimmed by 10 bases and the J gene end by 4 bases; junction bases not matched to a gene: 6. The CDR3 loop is CATRVAGGTGELFF. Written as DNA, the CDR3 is TGTGCCACCAGAGTAGCGGGAGGCACCGGGGAGCTGTTTTTT.

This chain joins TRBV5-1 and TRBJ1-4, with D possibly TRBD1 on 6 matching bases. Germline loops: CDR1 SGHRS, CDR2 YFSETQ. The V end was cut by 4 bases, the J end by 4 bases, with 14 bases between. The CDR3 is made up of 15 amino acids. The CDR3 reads CASSTGGTSNEKLFF. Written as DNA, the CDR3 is TGCGCCAGCAGCACCGGGGGGACAAGTAATGAAAAACTGTTTTTT. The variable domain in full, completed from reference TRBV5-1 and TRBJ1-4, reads KAGVTQTPRYLIKTRGQQVTLSCSPISGHRSVSWYQQTPGQGLQFLFEYFSETQRNKGNFPGRFSGRQFSNSRSEMNVSTLELGDSALYLCASSTGGTSNEKLFFGSGTQLSVL.

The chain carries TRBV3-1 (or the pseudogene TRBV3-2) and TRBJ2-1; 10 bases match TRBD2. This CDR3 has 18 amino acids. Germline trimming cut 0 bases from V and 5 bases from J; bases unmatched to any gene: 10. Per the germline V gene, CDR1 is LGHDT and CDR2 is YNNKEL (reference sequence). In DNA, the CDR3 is TGTGCCAGCAGCCAAGAGTTGGTGGGGCTAGCGGGAGACAATGAGCAGTTCTTC. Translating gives CASSQELVGLAGDNEQFF.

The CDR3 spells CASSLRSGRTYNEQFF. The CDR3 coding sequence is TGTGCCAGCAGCTTGCGTAGCGGGAGGACCTACAATGAGCAGTTCTTC. This chain links TRBV5-4 with TRBJ2-1; 10 bases align to TRBD2. Unmatched junction bases numbered 3, after V lost 1 base and J lost 2 bases. Germline V gives CDR1 SGHNT, CDR2 YYREEE (reference sequence). This CDR3 is 16 amino acids long.

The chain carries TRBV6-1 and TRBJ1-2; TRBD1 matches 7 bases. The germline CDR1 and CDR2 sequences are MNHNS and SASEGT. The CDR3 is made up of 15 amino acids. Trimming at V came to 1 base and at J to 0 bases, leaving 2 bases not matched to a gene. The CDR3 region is CASSEGTGANYGYTF. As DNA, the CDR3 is TGTGCCAGCAGTGAAGGGACAGGCGCTAACTATGGCTACACCTTC.

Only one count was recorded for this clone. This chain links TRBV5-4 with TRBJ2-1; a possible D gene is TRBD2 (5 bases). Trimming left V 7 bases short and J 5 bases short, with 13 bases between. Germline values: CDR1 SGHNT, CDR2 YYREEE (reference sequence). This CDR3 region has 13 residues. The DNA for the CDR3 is TGTGCCAGCCCGCCCCTAGCAAACAATGAGCAGTTCTTC. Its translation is CASPPLANNEQFF.

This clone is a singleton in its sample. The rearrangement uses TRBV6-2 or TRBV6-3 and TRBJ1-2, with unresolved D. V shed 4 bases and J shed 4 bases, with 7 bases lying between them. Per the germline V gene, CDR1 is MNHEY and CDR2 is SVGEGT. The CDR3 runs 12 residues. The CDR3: CASSLRVYGYTF. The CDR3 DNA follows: TGTGCCAGCAGTTTGAGGGTCTATGGCTACACCTTC.

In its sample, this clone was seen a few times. The chain's CDR3 is CASRDRAYTGELFF. DNA for the CDR3: TGTGCCAGCAGAGACAGGGCATACACCGGGGAGCTGTTTTTT. The gene calls are TRBV7-6 and TRBJ2-2; TRBD1 matches 7 bases. CDR3 length: 14 residues. Germline CDR1 and CDR2: SGHVS and FNYEAQ. Germline trimming cut 6 bases from V and 3 bases from J; bases unmatched to any gene: 4. The full variable domain, rest sourced from reference TRBV7-6 and TRBJ2-2, is GAGVSQSPRYKVTKRGQDVALRCDPISGHVSLYWYRQALGQGPEFLTYFNYEAQQDKSGLPNDRFSAERPEGSISTLTIQRTEQRDSAMYRCASRDRAYTGELFFGEGSRLTVL.

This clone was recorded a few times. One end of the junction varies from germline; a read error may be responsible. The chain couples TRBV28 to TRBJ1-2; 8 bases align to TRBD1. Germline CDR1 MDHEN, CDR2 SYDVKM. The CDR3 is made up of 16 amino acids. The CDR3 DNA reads TGTGCCAGCAGTCCAGGGGGAGGACAGGGAAACTCTGGCTACACCTTC. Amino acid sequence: CASSPGGGQGNSGYTF.

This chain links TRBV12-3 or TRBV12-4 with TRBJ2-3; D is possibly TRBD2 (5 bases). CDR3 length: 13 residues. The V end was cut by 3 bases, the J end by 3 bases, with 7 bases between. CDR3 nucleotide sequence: TGTGCCAGCAGTTTGTCGGGAACAGATACGCAGTATTTT. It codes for CASSLSGTDTQYF.

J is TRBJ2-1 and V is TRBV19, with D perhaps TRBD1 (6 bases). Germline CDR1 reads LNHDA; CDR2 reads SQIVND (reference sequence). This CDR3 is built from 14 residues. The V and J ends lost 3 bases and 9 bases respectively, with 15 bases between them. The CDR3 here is CASSIGGPGVEQFF. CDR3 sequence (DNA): TGTGCCAGTAGTATTGGGGGCCCAGGGGTTGAGCAGTTCTTC.

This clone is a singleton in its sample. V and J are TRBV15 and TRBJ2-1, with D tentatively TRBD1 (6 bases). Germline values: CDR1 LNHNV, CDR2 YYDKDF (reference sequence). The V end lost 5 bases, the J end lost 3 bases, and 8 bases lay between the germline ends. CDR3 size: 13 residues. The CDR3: CATSQDSYNEQFF. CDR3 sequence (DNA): TGTGCCACCAGCCAGGACAGCTACAATGAGCAGTTCTTC.